The 18 T cell receptor beta chains reported below all come from one sample, sequenced in a study of blood T cell repertoires in COVID-19. The repertoire was sequenced with immunoSEQ multiplex PCR; TCRdb's copy has only in-frame clones and lacks some. The repertoire includes roughly 220,000 clones, around four fifths of them detected once, and 15% sits in the top ten. The sequenced material came from PBMCs or T cells enriched from blood (not recorded which). All receptors derive from a man aged 35 to 55 who had recovered from COVID-19.

The chain couples TRBV2 to TRBJ2-7, with a possible D match to TRBD1 (6 bases). The CDR3 is 12 amino acids. The V gene's germline CDR1 is SNHLY and CDR2 FYNNEI. The V gene lost 7 bases and the J gene lost 9 bases, with 16 bases spanning the gap. CDR3 loop: CASNTQGYGQYF. The CDR3 nucleotides are TGTGCCAGCAACACTCAGGGGTATGGGCAGTACTTC.

CDR3 bases: TGTGCCACCAGTGATCCGAGACAGGGGGCTAGCAATCAGCCCCAGCATTTT. It encodes CATSDPRQGASNQPQHF. The chain is built from TRBV24-1 and TRBJ1-5, with TRBD1 matching 10 bases. Germline lookup yields CDR1 KGHDR and CDR2 SFDVKD. Trimming took 3 bases from V and 0 from J; bases not matched to a gene: 4. This CDR3 is 17 amino acids long.

This clone appeared a few times. This chain links TRBV11-2 with TRBJ2-7, with TRBD1 matching 8 bases. This CDR3 has 15 amino acids. V lost 2 bases to trimming and J lost 6 bases; unmatched junction nucleotides: 9. CDR1 is SGHAT, CDR2 FQNNGV, per germline. The chain's CDR3 is CASSLRADRASEQYF. In DNA, the CDR3 is TGTGCCAGCAGCTTAAGGGCGGACAGGGCATCCGAGCAGTACTTC.

The rearrangement links TRBV19 to TRBJ1-5; 8 nucleotides agree with TRBD1. Germline trimming cut 7 bases from V and 7 bases from J; bases unmatched to any gene: 6. The CDR3 contains 13 residues. Germline assignment: CDR1 LNHDA and CDR2 SQIVND (reference sequence). DNA for the CDR3: TGTGCCAGTATGGACAGGGCAGGGCAGCCCCAGCATTTT. The encoded protein is CASMDRAGQPQHF.

This clone was picked up a small number of times. The chain links TRBV3-1 (or the pseudogene TRBV3-2) to TRBJ1-2; no definite D call. V gave up 6 bases and J gave up 7 bases, with 15 bases separating them. The CDR3 is made up of 13 amino acids. Germline V gene sequence: CDR1 LGHDT, CDR2 YNNKEL (reference sequence). The CDR3 loop is CASSLSNYGGYTF. In DNA, the CDR3 is TGTGCCAGCAGTCTCTCTAACTACGGTGGCTACACCTTC.

The V gene is TRBV7-6, the J gene TRBJ2-3; D may be TRBD2 (6 bases). Trimming removed 0 bases from V and 11 bases from J, with 12 bases in between. CDR1 and CDR2 from the germline V gene are SGHVS and FNYEAQ. This CDR3 contains 13 residues. CDR3 in DNA: TGTGCCAGCAGCTTAGCGCTCGGGGGAGGGCAGTATTTT. It codes for CASSLALGGGQYF. The complete variable domain, with remaining parts taken from reference TRBV7-6 and TRBJ2-3, reads GAGVSQSPRYKVTKRGQDVALRCDPISGHVSLYWYRQALGQGPEFLTYFNYEAQQDKSGLPNDRFSAERPEGSISTLTIQRTEQRDSAMYRCASSLALGGGQYFGPGTRLTVL.

Written as DNA, the CDR3 is TGTGCCTGGGGCAGCTCCTACGAGCAGTACTTC. Translated, it gives CAWGSSYEQYF. The chain links TRBV30 to TRBJ2-7; D is undetermined. CDR1 GTSNPN and CDR2 SVGIG come from the germline V gene (reference sequence). V shed 5 bases and J shed 0 bases, with 5 bases lying between them. The CDR3 consists of 11 residues.

V and J are TRBV6-5 and TRBJ1-6; 8 bases fit TRBD1. CDR3 length: 14 amino acids. V shed 4 bases and J 10 bases; nucleotides not matched to a gene: 6. The germline CDR1 and CDR2 sequences are MNHEY and SVGAGI. CDR3 coding DNA: TGTGCCAGCAGTTTAAGGACAGGGCCCTCACCCCTCCACTTT. It yields the protein CASSLRTGPSPLHF.

The V call is TRBV5-1, the J call TRBJ1-2; maybe TRBD1 (5 bases). Trimming took 2 bases from V and 5 from J, leaving 13 bases between them. This CDR3 is 14 amino acids long. Germline V gives CDR1 SGHRS, CDR2 YFSETQ. Here the CDR3 reads CASSFDSSGYGYTF. CDR3 DNA sequence: TGCGCCAGCAGCTTCGACAGCTCAGGATATGGCTACACCTTC. The whole variable domain, remainder taken from reference TRBV5-1 and TRBJ1-2, is KAGVTQTPRYLIKTRGQQVTLSCSPISGHRSVSWYQQTPGQGLQFLFEYFSETQRNKGNFPGRFSGRQFSNSRSEMNVSTLELGDSALYLCASSFDSSGYGYTFGSGTRLTVV.

The chain is built from TRBV7-2 and TRBJ2-2, with 8 bases that match TRBD1. CDR3 size: 15 residues. The V gene end was trimmed by 4 bases and the J gene end by 3 bases; junction bases not matched to a gene: 4. Per the germline V gene, CDR1 is SGHTA and CDR2 is FQGNSA. CDR3 DNA: TGTGCCAGCAGCTCGGACAGGGCATACACCGGGGAGCTGTTTTTT. Protein product: CASSSDRAYTGELFF.

V and J are TRBV12-3 or TRBV12-4 and TRBJ1-1; 7 bases are a match to TRBD1. This CDR3 has 12 residues. After removal of 2 bases from V and 10 bases from J, the junction contained 4 bases not matched to a gene. CDR3 sequence (DNA): TGTGCCAGCAGTTTATATCAGGGGGGAGCTTTCTTT. Translating gives CASSLYQGGAFF.

V gene TRBV28 combines with J gene TRBJ2-7; perhaps TRBD2 as D (6 bases). V shed 6 bases and J shed 6 bases, with 12 bases lying between them. The CDR3 sequence is 12 residues long. CDR1 and CDR2 (germline): MDHEN, SYDVKM. CDR3 residues: CASSSGGREQYF. DNA for the CDR3: TGTGCCAGCAGCTCCGGAGGGCGCGAGCAGTACTTC.

The chain links TRBV9 to TRBJ1-2; 7 positions match TRBD1. Germline V CDR1 and CDR2: SGDLS, YYNGEE. The CDR3 is 16 residues long. V dropped 4 bases and J dropped 3; count of bases not matched to a gene: 12. DNA of the CDR3: TGTGCCAGCAGCCTGAGGGGGCAGGGGAGTGACTATGGCTACACCTTC. Residues: CASSLRGQGSDYGYTF.

V gene TRBV2 combines with J gene TRBJ1-6; possible D gene TRBD1, 6 bases. V shed 6 bases and J shed 7 bases, with 16 bases lying between them. Germline V gene sequence: CDR1 SNHLY, CDR2 FYNNEI. The CDR3 has 15 amino acids. As DNA, the CDR3 is TGTGCCAGCAGCGGAAACAGGGTTCAGAATTCACCCCTCCACTTT. Its translation: CASSGNRVQNSPLHF.

The chain has TRBV11-2 and TRBJ1-1; D is uncertain. The CDR3 runs to 14 residues. V was clipped by 5 bases and J by 5 bases, with 15 bases between them. Germline lookup yields CDR1 SGHAT and CDR2 FQNNGV. The DNA for the CDR3 is TGTGCCAGCAGCCCCCGTCAGGCGGGTACTGAAGCTTTCTTT. Translation: CASSPRQAGTEAFF.

This clone was seen just once. The chain is built from TRBV11-2 and TRBJ2-5; 11 bases agree with TRBD2. There are 18 residues in the CDR3. V shed 5 bases, J shed 9 bases, and the junction held 20 bases outside the gene matches. The V gene's germline CDR1 is SGHAT and CDR2 FQNNGV. CDR3 protein: CASSPLPSGGSWYGAQYF. The CDR3 DNA sequence: TGTGCCAGCAGCCCCCTGCCTAGCGGGGGGTCCTGGTACGGGGCCCAGTACTTC. The variable domain in full, with the rest retrieved from reference TRBV11-2 and TRBJ2-5, is EAGVAQSPRYKIIEKRQSVAFWCNPISGHATLYWYQQILGQGPKLLIQFQNNGVVDDSQLPKDRFSAERLKGVDSTLKIQPAKLEDSAVYLCASSPLPSGGSWYGAQYFGPGTRLLVL.

The chain employs TRBV27 and TRBJ1-5; tentative D call: TRBD1 (6 bases). Trimming left V 6 bases short and J 3 bases short, with 15 bases between. CDR1 MNHEY and CDR2 SMNVEV come from the germline V gene (reference sequence). The CDR3 has 15 amino acids. In DNA form, the CDR3 reads TGTGCCAGCAGACTAAACCGGGACACCAATCAGCCCCAGCATTTT. It encodes CASRLNRDTNQPQHF.

This chain connects TRBV7-2 to TRBJ1-5, with 7 nucleotides matching TRBD1. V shed 0 bases, J shed 6 bases, and the junction held 2 bases outside the gene matches. The CDR3 has 14 amino acids. In germline, CDR1 is SGHTA, CDR2 FQGNSA. CDR3 amino acids: CASSLAGGGQPQHF. For the CDR3, the DNA is TGTGCCAGCAGCTTAGCAGGGGGCGGTCAGCCCCAGCATTTT.